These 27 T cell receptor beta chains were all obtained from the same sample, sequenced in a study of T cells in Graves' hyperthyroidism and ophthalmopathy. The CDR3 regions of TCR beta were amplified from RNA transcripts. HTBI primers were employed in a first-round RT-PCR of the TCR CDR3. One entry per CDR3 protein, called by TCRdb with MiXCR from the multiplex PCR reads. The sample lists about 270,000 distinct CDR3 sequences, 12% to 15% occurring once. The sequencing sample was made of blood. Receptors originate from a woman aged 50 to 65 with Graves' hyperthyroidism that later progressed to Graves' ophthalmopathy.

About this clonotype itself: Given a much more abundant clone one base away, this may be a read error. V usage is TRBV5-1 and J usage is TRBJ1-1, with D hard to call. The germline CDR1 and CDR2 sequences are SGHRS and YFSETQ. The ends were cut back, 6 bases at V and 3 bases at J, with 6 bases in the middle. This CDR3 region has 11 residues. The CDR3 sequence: CASKRDTEAFF. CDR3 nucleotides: TGCGCCAGCAAGAGGGACACTGAAGCTTTCTTT. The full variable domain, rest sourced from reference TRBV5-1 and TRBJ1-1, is KAGVTQTPRYLIKTRGQQVTLSCSPISGHRSVSWYQQTPGQGLQFLFEYFSETQRNKGNFPGRFSGRQFSNSRSEMNVSTLELGDSALYLCASKRDTEAFFGQGTRLTVV.

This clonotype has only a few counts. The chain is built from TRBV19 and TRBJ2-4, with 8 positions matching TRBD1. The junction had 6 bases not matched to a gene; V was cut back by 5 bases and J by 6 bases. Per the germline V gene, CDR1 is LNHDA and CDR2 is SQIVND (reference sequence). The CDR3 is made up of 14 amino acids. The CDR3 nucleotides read TGTGCCAGTAGTCCGGGGACAGGAGGAAACATTCAGTACTTC. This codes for CASSPGTGGNIQYF.

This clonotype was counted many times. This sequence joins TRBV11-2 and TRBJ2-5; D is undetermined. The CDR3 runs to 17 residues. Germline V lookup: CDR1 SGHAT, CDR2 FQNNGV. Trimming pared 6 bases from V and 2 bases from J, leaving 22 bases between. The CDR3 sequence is CASSPQSLIIGQETQYF. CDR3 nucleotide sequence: TGTGCCAGCAGTCCCCAGAGCTTGATTATCGGACAAGAGACCCAGTACTTC.

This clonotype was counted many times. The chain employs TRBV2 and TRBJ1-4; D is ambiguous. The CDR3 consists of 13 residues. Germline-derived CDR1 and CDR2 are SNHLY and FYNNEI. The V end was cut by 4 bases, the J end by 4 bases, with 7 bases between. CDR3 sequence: CASSGEVNEKLFF. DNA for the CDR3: TGTGCCAGCAGTGGGGAAGTTAATGAAAAACTGTTTTTT.

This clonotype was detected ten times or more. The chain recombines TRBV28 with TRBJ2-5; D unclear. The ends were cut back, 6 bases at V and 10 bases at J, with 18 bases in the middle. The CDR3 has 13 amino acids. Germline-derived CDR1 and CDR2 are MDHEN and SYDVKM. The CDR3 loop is CASSSGRGRGQYF. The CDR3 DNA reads TGTGCCAGCAGCTCAGGACGAGGAAGAGGCCAGTACTTC.

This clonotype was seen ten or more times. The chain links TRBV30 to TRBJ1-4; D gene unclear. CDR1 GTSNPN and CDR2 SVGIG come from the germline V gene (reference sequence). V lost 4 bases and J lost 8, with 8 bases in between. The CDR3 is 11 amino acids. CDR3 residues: CAWKIEEKLFF. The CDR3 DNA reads TGTGCCTGGAAGATCGAAGAAAAACTGTTTTTT. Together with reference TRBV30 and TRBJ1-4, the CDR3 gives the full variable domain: SQTIHQWPATLVQPVGSPLSLECTVEGTSNPNLYWYRQAAGRGLQLLFYSVGIGQISSEVPQNLSASRPQDRQFILSSKKLLLSDSGFYLCAWKIEEKLFFGSGTQLSVL.

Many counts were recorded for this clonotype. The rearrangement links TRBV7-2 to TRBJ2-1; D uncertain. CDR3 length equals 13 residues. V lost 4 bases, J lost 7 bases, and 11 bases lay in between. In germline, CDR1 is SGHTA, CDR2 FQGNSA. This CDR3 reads CASSSMNGNEQFF. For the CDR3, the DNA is TGTGCCAGCAGCTCTATGAACGGGAATGAGCAGTTCTTC.

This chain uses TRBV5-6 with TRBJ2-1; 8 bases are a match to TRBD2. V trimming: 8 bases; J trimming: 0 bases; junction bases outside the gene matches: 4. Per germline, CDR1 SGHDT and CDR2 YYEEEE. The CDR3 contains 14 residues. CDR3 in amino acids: CASISGTSYNEQFF. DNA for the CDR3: TGTGCCAGTATTAGCGGGACCTCCTACAATGAGCAGTTCTTC.

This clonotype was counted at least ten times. For the CDR3, the DNA is TGTGCCAGCATCGAGGGATTCTACAATGAGCAGTTCTTC. Its translation: CASIEGFYNEQFF. This chain links TRBV2 with TRBJ2-1; perhaps TRBD2 as D (5 bases). The V end was cut by 7 bases, the J end by 3 bases, with 10 bases between. Germline V gene data show CDR1 as SNHLY and CDR2 as FYNNEI. This CDR3 comprises 13 residues.

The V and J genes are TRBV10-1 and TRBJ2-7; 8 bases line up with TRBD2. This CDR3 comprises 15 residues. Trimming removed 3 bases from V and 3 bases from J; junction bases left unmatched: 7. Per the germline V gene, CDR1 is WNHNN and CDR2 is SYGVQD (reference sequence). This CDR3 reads CASSDLGTRGYEQYF. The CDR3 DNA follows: TGCGCCAGCAGTGACTTAGGGACTAGGGGCTACGAGCAGTACTTC.

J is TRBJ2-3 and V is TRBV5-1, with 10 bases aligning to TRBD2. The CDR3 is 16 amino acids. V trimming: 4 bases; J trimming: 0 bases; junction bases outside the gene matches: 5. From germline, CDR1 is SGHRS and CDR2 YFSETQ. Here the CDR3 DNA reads TGCGCCAGCAGCGGGCTTAGCGGGAGGAGCACAGATACGCAGTATTTT. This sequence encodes CASSGLSGRSTDTQYF.

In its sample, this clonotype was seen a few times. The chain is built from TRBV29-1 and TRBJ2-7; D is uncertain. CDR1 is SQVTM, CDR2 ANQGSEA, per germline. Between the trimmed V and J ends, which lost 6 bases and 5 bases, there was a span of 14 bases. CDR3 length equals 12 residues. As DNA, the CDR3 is TGCAGCGTGGGCGGCAGGCCCCACGAGCAGTACTTC. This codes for CSVGGRPHEQYF.

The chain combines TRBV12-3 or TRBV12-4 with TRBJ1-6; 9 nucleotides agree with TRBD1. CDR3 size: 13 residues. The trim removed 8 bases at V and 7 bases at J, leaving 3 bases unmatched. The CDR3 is CASGDRANSPLHF. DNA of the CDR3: TGTGCCAGCGGGGACAGGGCCAATTCACCCCTCCACTTT.

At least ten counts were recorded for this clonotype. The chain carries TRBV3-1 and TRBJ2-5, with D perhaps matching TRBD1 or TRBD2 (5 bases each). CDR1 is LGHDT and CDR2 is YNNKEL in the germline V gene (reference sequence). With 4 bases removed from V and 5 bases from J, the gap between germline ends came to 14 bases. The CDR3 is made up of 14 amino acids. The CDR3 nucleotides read TGTGCCAGCAGCCCCACCGGGGCCCGCGAGACCCAGTACTTC. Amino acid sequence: CASSPTGARETQYF.

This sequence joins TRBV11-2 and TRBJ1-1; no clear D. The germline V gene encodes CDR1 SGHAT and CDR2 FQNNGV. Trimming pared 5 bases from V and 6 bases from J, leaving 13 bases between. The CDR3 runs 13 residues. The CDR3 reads CASSTAVNPEAFF. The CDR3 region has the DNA TGTGCCAGCAGCACAGCCGTCAACCCTGAAGCTTTCTTT.

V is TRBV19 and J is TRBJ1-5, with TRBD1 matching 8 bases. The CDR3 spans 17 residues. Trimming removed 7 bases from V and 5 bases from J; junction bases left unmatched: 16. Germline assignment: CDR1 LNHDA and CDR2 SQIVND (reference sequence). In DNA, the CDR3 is TGTGCCAGTACGCACCTGCCGGGACAGGTCGTGCATCAGCCCCAGCATTTT. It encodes CASTHLPGQVVHQPQHF. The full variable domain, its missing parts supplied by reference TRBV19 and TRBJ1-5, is DGGITQSPKYLFRKEGQNVTLSCEQNLNHDAMYWYRQDPGQGLRLIYYSQIVNDFQKGDIAEGYSVSREKKESFPLTVTSAQKNPTAFYLCASTHLPGQVVHQPQHFGDGTRLSIL.

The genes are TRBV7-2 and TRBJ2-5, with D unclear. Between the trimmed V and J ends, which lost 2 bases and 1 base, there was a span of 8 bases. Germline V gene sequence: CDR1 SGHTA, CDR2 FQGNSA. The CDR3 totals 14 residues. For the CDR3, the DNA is TGTGCCAGCAGCTTAATGGTGGTCCAAGAGACCCAGTACTTC. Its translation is CASSLMVVQETQYF.

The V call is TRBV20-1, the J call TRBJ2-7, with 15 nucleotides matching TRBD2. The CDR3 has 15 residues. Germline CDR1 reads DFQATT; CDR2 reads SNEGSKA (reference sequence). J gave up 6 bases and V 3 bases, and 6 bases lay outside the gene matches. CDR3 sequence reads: CSAREPGLAGGEQYF. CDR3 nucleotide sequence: TGCAGTGCTAGGGAACCGGGACTAGCGGGAGGCGAGCAGTACTTC.

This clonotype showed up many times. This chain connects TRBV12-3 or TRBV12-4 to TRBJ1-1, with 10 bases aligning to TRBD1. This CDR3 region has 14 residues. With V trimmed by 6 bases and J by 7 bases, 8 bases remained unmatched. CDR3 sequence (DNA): TGTGCCAGCAGCCCGGGACAGGGGTATGATGAAGCTTTCTTT. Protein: CASSPGQGYDEAFF.

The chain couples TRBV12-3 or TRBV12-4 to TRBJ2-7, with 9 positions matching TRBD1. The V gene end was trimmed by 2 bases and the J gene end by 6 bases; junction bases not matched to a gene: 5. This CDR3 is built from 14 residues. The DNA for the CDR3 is TGTGCCAGCAGTTTATGGGGACAGGGTAGCGAGCAGTACTTC. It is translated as CASSLWGQGSEQYF.

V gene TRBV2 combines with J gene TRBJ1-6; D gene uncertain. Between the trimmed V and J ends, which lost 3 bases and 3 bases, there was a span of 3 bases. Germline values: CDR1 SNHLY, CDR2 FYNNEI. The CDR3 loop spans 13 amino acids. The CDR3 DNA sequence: TGTGCCAGCAGTGATGACTATAATTCACCCCTCCACTTT. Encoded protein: CASSDDYNSPLHF.

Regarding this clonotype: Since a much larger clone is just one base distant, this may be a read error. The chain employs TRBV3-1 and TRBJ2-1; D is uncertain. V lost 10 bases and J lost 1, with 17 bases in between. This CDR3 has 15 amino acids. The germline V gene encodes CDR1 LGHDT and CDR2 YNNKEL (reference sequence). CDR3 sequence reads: CATRLSRSSYNEQFF. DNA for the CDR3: TGTGCCACCCGTCTTAGCAGGAGTTCCTACAATGAGCAGTTCTTC.

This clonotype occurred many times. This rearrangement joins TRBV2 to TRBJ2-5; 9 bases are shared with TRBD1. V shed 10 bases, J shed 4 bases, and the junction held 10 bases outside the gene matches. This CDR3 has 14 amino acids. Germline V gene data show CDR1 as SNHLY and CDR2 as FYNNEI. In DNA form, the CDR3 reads TGTGCCATAATGACAGGGGGTCGGGCAGAGACCCAGTACTTC. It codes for CAIMTGGRAETQYF.

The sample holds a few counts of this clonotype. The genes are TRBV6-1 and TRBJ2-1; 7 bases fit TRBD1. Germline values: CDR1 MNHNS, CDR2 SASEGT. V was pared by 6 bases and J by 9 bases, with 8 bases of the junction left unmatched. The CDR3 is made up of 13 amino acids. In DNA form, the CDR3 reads TGTGCCAGCAGGGGTAGGGGGCATGGTGAGCAGTTCTTC. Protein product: CASRGRGHGEQFF.

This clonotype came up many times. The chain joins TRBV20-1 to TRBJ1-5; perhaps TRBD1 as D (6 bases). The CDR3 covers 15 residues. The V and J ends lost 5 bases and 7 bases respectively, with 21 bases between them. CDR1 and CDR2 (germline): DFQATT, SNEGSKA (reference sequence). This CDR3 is CSAPQGQAFRQPQHF. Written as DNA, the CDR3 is TGCAGTGCTCCCCAGGGGCAGGCCTTTCGACAGCCCCAGCATTTT.

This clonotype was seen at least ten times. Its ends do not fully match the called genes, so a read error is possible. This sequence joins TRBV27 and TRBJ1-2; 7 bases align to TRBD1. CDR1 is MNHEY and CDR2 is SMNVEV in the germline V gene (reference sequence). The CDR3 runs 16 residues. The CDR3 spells CASSLRGTASNYGYAF. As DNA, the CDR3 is TGTGCCAGCAGCCTAAGGGGGACAGCGAGTAACTATGGCTACGCCTTC.

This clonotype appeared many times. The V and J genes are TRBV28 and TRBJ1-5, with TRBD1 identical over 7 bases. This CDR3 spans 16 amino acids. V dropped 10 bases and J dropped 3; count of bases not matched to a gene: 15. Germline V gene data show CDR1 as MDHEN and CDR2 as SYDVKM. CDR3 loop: CATIFFRDSVNQPQHF. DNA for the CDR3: TGTGCCACCATATTCTTCCGGGACAGTGTCAATCAGCCCCAGCATTTT. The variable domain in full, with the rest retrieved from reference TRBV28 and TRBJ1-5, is DVKVTQSSRYLVKRTGEKVFLECVQDMDHENMFWYRQDPGLGLRLIYFSYDVKMKEKGDIPEGYSVSREKKERFSLILESASTNQTSMYLCATIFFRDSVNQPQHFGDGTRLSIL.